These 13 T cell receptor beta chains were sequenced from one sample in a study of cytomegalovirus exposure and HLA in healthy donors (dated by TCRdb to the late 2010s). The receptor library was made with the immunoSEQ multiplex PCR assay. For the multiplex PCR, a mixture combining 60 forward primers for TCR Vbeta segments and 13 reverse primers for TCR Jbeta segments was used. TCRdb carries this immuneACCESS record with in-frame sequences only. Its versions omit some clonotypes, under half of them owing to an unresolved V gene in the studies checked, with the rest unexplained. The sample table contains about 230,000 clones; only one count was recorded for about 83% of them. 1.3% of the sample is in the top ten clones. The sequenced material came from PBMCs. Receptors originate from a human donor in good health.

The chain carries TRBV5-4 and TRBJ1-1; a weak D match, TRBD1 (5 bases). V lost 0 bases and J 10 bases, leaving 16 bases between the germline ends. Germline assignment: CDR1 SGHNT and CDR2 YYREEE (reference sequence). The CDR3 extends over 14 amino acids. The CDR3, as DNA: TGTGCCAGCAGCTTGGCTCAGGGAGGCGGCGGAGCTTTCTTT. It yields the protein CASSLAQGGGGAFF. The full variable domain, rest sourced from reference TRBV5-4 and TRBJ1-1, is ETGVTQSPTHLIKTRGQQVTLRCSSQSGHNTVSWYQQALGQGPQFIFQYYREEENGRGNFPPRFSGLQFPNYSSELNVNALELDDSALYLCASSLAQGGGGAFFGQGTRLTVV.

This sequence joins TRBV30 and TRBJ2-5, with TRBD1 identical over 8 bases. The J call is uncertain, as TRBJ2-7 better fits the DNA end. The CDR3 extends over 15 amino acids. Germline V gene data show CDR1 as GTSNPN and CDR2 as SVGIG (reference sequence). The CDR3 protein is CAWGTGQLSSYEQYF. The CDR3 DNA is TGTGCCTGGGGGACAGGACAATTAAGCTCCTACGAGCAGTACTTC.

The rearrangement joins TRBV19 to TRBJ2-1, with D tentatively TRBD2 (6 bases). V was shortened by 6 bases and J by 4 bases, with 13 bases between the two germline ends. CDR1 is LNHDA, CDR2 SQIVND, per germline (reference sequence). The CDR3 has 14 residues. The CDR3 sequence is CASSRLGVYNEQFF. The CDR3 DNA sequence: TGTGCCAGTAGCCGACTAGGGGTTTACAATGAGCAGTTCTTC. The variable domain in full, completed from reference TRBV19 and TRBJ2-1, reads DGGITQSPKYLFRKEGQNVTLSCEQNLNHDAMYWYRQDPGQGLRLIYYSQIVNDFQKGDIAEGYSVSREKKESFPLTVTSAQKNPTAFYLCASSRLGVYNEQFFGPGTRLTVL.

This clone was counted a single time. CDR3 bases: TGTGCCAGCAGCCAAGGATCCAGTGGGGGCCATACGCAGTATTTT. This codes for CASSQGSSGGHTQYF. This chain links TRBV14 with TRBJ2-3; a weak D match, TRBD1 (6 bases). The V gene's germline CDR1 is SGHDN and CDR2 FVKESK. The CDR3 is 15 residues long. Between the trimmed V and J ends, which lost 1 base and 7 bases, there was a span of 15 bases.

V is TRBV7-2 and J is TRBJ2-7, with unresolved D. Germline values: CDR1 SGHTA, CDR2 FQGNSA. The CDR3 runs to 11 residues. V was trimmed by 5 bases and J by 1 base, leaving 3 bases between them. For the CDR3, the DNA is TGTGCCAGCAGCCCATCCTACGAGCAGTACTTC. Protein sequence: CASSPSYEQYF.

This chain uses TRBV7-2 with TRBJ2-7; 11 bases align to TRBD2. Per the germline V gene, CDR1 is SGHTA and CDR2 is FQGNSA. This CDR3 has 15 residues. Unmatched junction bases numbered 6, after V lost 5 bases and J lost 3 bases. CDR3 in DNA: TGTGCCAGCAGCATGCGACTAGCGGGACTCTACGAGCAGTACTTC. It encodes CASSMRLAGLYEQYF.

CDR3 sequence (DNA): TGTGCCAGCCAGGGACAGGGGAACACTGAAGCTTTCTTT. Its translation: CASQGQGNTEAFF. V usage is TRBV10-3 and J usage is TRBJ1-1; 9 bases line up with TRBD1. CDR1 is ENHRY, CDR2 SYGVKD, per germline. The length of the CDR3 is 13 residues. The trim removed 10 bases at V and 1 base at J, leaving 4 bases unmatched.

V usage is TRBV7-9 and J usage is TRBJ2-3; TRBD2 agrees at 7 bases. Germline V gene sequence: CDR1 SEHNR, CDR2 FQNEAQ (reference sequence). The CDR3 totals 14 residues. Trimming cost V 5 bases and J 8 bases; bases outside gene matches: 10. Here the CDR3 reads CASSHGGSDGTQYF. DNA of the CDR3: TGTGCCAGCAGCCACGGGGGGAGTGATGGTACGCAGTATTTT.

The chain uses TRBV5-1 and TRBJ1-2; perhaps TRBD1 as D (6 bases). V shed 6 bases and J shed 0 bases, with 15 bases lying between them. The CDR3 loop spans 15 amino acids. The V gene's germline CDR1 is SGHRS and CDR2 YFSETQ. The CDR3 DNA sequence: TGCGCCAGCACCCTGGGCGGGGGGCCTAACTATGGCTACACCTTC. It translates to CASTLGGGPNYGYTF.

This clone has more than one count but fewer than ten. This rearrangement joins TRBV5-1 to TRBJ2-3; a weak D match, TRBD2 (5 bases). Germline CDR1 is SGHRS and CDR2 is YFSETQ. V gave up 4 bases and J gave up 0 bases, with 15 bases separating them. The CDR3 extends over 16 amino acids. This chain's CDR3 is CASSTEVGKSTDTQYF. The CDR3 coding sequence is TGCGCCAGCAGCACGGAGGTGGGGAAGAGCACAGATACGCAGTATTTT.

The chain links TRBV10-2 to TRBJ2-2; D ambiguous. Per the germline V gene, CDR1 is WSHSY and CDR2 is SAAADI. Trimming stripped 7 bases from V and 3 bases from J, with 6 bases between. The CDR3 spans 12 residues. CDR3 sequence reads: CASILDTGELFF. CDR3 bases: TGCGCCAGCATCCTCGACACCGGGGAGCTGTTTTTT.

V gene TRBV6-1 combines with J gene TRBJ2-7; tentatively, D is TRBD1 (5 bases). The ends were cut back, 6 bases at V and 2 bases at J, with 8 bases in the middle. This CDR3 spans 12 amino acids. CDR1 and CDR2 from the germline V gene are MNHNS and SASEGT. The chain's CDR3 is CASRGQTYEQYF. The CDR3 DNA reads TGTGCCAGCAGGGGGCAGACCTACGAGCAGTACTTC.

The chain carries TRBV18 and TRBJ2-2; D gene uncertain. The CDR3 spans 16 residues. V was pared by 6 bases and J by 4 bases, with 18 bases between. Germline V gene data show CDR1 as KGHSH and CDR2 as LQKENI. This CDR3 is CASSRTIDRGTGELFF. In DNA, the CDR3 is TGTGCCAGCTCTCGTACTATAGATCGAGGCACCGGGGAGCTGTTTTTT.